Described below is a single TCR beta chain sequence and its context. Its antigen target is currently unknown. Base quality data are lacking; no much larger clone is found one base away. This sample stems from a study of blood T cell repertoires in COVID-19 (dated by TCRdb to 2020 to 2022). Regarding the study in general: The collaborator samples originated in the United States, Italy and Spain and spanned the acute and convalescent phases of COVID-19. The material from the prospective study consisted of cDNA or gDNA derived from T cells, B-cell-depleted T cells, or PBMCs. Subjects who had been exposed to COVID-19, were actively infected with it, or had recovered from it provided the deeply sampled blood TCRbeta repertoires that made up the dataset. The repertoires were made available in a free public database intended to serve as a resource for research on the immune response to SARS-CoV-2. The samples were drawn from the first 160 participants of the ongoing ImmuneRACE study and from under 1,500 subjects provided by 6 global collaborators. The sample metadata nearly always contained a de-identified subject ID, COVID-19 status, age in years and sex. Where available, HLA class I and class II types were taken from metadata supplied by the sample provider and were not determined by assay-based typing.

At one collaborating source in Seattle, patients were enrolled during active infection and were followed longitudinally through the course of disease. Whole blood was collected in K2EDTA tubes by collaborating institutions according to the institutions' own protocols. For TCRbeta analysis, collaborators shipped samples as frozen whole blood, isolated PBMCs, or DNA extracted from either of those sample types. The full study reports these points: The quantity of clinical and demographic metadata differed by source and by participant and was supplied without curation.

The immunoSEQ Assay, a bias-controlled multiplex PCR, was used to amplify TCRbeta CDR3 regions from genomic DNA. On the study's bioinformatics: The number of nucleated cells in each sample was estimated from the amplification of reference gene primers within the assay. Sequence reads were collapsed and filtered to measure the absolute abundance of every unique TCRbeta CDR3 rearrangement. For each sample, productive Simpson clonality was calculated as the square root of Simpson's diversity index across productive rearrangements. TCRdb holds this immuneACCESS table with in-frame rearrangements only. Some clones are missing; in checked studies, unresolved V genes explain under half, and the rest has no known cause. V and J calls and clone size follow that table, whereas D and trimming were derived from the DNA. The sample data list 200,000 or so clones, and about 88% of these were observed just once. Jointly, the top ten make up about 18% of the sample.

In the germline V gene, CDR1 corresponds to SGDLS and CDR2 to YYNGEE. V drops 1 base and J drops 7 bases, leaving 18 bases in between. The CDR3 has 15 amino acids, counting the end cysteine and phenylalanine. Here the CDR3 DNA is all that survives: 45 bases in frame from base 1. Specimen: peripheral blood. The source of this sequence is a man over 45 with COVID-19, enrolled during active disease. The receptor chain draws on TRBV9 and TRBJ2-7; TRBD2 is a weak D gene call, 5 bases matching. The DNA is TGTGCCAGCAGCGTATCAGCGGAGGAACGGAGGGAGCAGTACTTC. Its coded protein is CASSVSAEERREQYF. With the portions outside the CDR3 filled from the reference TRBV9 and TRBJ2-7 genes, the complete variable region becomes DSGVTQTPKHLITATGQRVTLRCSPRSGDLSVYWYQQSLDQGLQFLIQYYNGEERAKGNILERFSAQQFPDLHSELNLSSLELGDSALYFCASSVSAEERREQYFGPGTRLTVT.